The 23 T cell receptor beta chains below all came from one sample that was sequenced in a study of vaccination and CD4 T cells after COVID-19. This sample's treatment: approximately nine-day PBMC culture with coronavirus spike peptide pools or control peptides (ViraFEST assay). An Oncomine TCR Beta short-read assay was used to sequence the DNA from cultured CD4+ T cells. Each CDR3 protein gets one entry after TCRdb re-called the PCR reads with MiXCR. The sample consists of approximately 13,000 distinct CDR3 sequences, roughly 63% of them appearing once. These receptors are not linked to any known antigen. The specimen sequenced was CD4+ T cells from blood, cultured in vitro. The source of these receptors is a human donor who had recovered from COVID-19.

This chain uses TRBV20-1 with TRBJ1-5, with D hard to call. CDR1 is DFQATT, CDR2 SNEGSKA, per germline (reference sequence). This CDR3 has 15 amino acids. The V end lost 0 bases, the J end lost 0 bases, and 9 bases lay between the germline ends. The CDR3 protein is CSARDLTYSNQPQHF. As DNA, the CDR3 is TGCAGTGCTAGAGATTTAACGTATAGCAATCAGCCCCAGCATTTT.

V is TRBV19 and J is TRBJ2-2, with 9 bases identical to TRBD2. Germline-derived CDR1 and CDR2 are LNHDA and SQIVND (reference sequence). The CDR3 spans 15 residues. Trimming cost V 6 bases and J 2 bases; bases outside gene matches: 4. The CDR3 sequence: CASRTSGLNTGELFF. The CDR3 nucleotides read TGTGCCAGTAGGACTAGCGGTCTTAACACCGGGGAGCTGTTTTTT.

The chain is built from TRBV29-1 and TRBJ2-2; D possibly matches TRBD1 or TRBD2 (5 bases each). V was pared by 7 bases and J by 1 base, with 10 bases between. Germline CDR1 and CDR2: SQVTM and ANQGSEA. The CDR3 is made up of 13 amino acids. CDR3 region: CSAGTKNTGELFF. The CDR3 coding sequence is TGCAGCGCGGGGACGAAGAACACCGGGGAGCTGTTTTTT.

This clonotype has more than one count but fewer than ten. The chain carries TRBV2 and TRBJ1-5, with TRBD1 matching 7 bases. Germline assignment: CDR1 SNHLY and CDR2 FYNNEI. With V trimmed by 7 bases and J by 5 bases, 5 bases remained unmatched. This CDR3 is 13 amino acids long. The CDR3 region is CASTFGQDQPQHF. The CDR3 nucleotides are TGTGCCAGCACGTTCGGACAGGATCAGCCCCAGCATTTT.

Only a few counts were recorded for this clonotype. The V and J genes are TRBV15 and TRBJ2-7; D is perhaps TRBD1 (5 bases). This CDR3 is 17 amino acids long. The ends were cut back, 5 bases at V and 3 bases at J, with 23 bases in the middle. The germline CDR1 and CDR2 sequences are LNHNV and YYDKDF (reference sequence). The DNA of the CDR3 is TGTGCCACCAGCTCCGGCGACCCCTTAAGAAGGGGCTACGAGCAGTACTTC. It translates to CATSSGDPLRRGYEQYF.

V usage is TRBV2 and J usage is TRBJ2-3; the D gene is possibly TRBD1 (6 bases). Deletions cut 10 bases from V and 2 bases from J, with 16 bases between. The CDR3 loop spans 14 amino acids. Germline assignment: CDR1 SNHLY and CDR2 FYNNEI. This CDR3 reads CATQRDTYTDTQYF. In DNA form, the CDR3 reads TGTGCCACCCAGAGGGACACTTACACAGATACGCAGTATTTT.

Only a few counts were recorded for this clonotype. This chain joins TRBV6-1 and TRBJ1-5; no firm D call. Germline values: CDR1 MNHNS, CDR2 SASEGT. CDR3 size: 13 residues. The V end was cut by 7 bases, the J end by 4 bases, with 11 bases between. The CDR3 nucleotides read TGTGCCAGCACCCAAGGGCTTAATCAGCCCCAGCATTTT. This gives the protein CASTQGLNQPQHF.

The chain uses TRBV18 and TRBJ2-7; 10 bases fit TRBD1. With 4 bases clipped from V and 6 bases from J, the junction kept 12 bases outside the gene matches. The CDR3 spans 16 residues. Per germline, CDR1 KGHSH and CDR2 LQKENI. The CDR3 region is CASSLGDRGFSSEQYF. The CDR3 DNA reads as TGTGCCAGCTCACTCGGGGACAGGGGTTTCTCTAGCGAGCAGTACTTC.

This clonotype was seen just once. This chain's CDR3 is CSARSPPGLAGASSYEQYF. DNA for the CDR3: TGCAGTGCTAGATCACCCCCGGGACTAGCGGGAGCCAGCTCCTACGAGCAGTACTTC. V is TRBV20-1 and J is TRBJ2-7, with 14 bases fitting TRBD2. J was trimmed by 0 bases and V by 2 bases; bases with no gene match: 12. Germline CDR1 is DFQATT and CDR2 is SNEGSKA (reference sequence). The CDR3 length is 19 residues.

This clonotype occurred a few times. V usage is TRBV15 and J usage is TRBJ2-7; D unresolved. Trimming removed 0 bases at V and 2 bases at J, with 11 bases between. Germline values: CDR1 LNHNV, CDR2 YYDKDF (reference sequence). The CDR3 consists of 15 residues. The CDR3 DNA follows: TGTGCCACCAGCAGAGATCTCGGTTTCCCCTACGAGCAGTACTTC. Protein: CATSRDLGFPYEQYF. The entire variable domain, with the rest obtained from reference TRBV15 and TRBJ2-7, is as follows: DAMVIQNPRYQVTQFGKPVTLSCSQTLNHNVMYWYQQKSSQAPKLLFHYYDKDFNNEADTPDNFQSRRPNTSFCFLDIRSPGLGDTAMYLCATSRDLGFPYEQYFGPGTRLTVT.

This chain connects TRBV5-1 to TRBJ2-1, with 9 positions matching TRBD1. CDR1 and CDR2 (germline): SGHRS, YFSETQ. The CDR3 has 18 amino acids. V was clipped by 0 bases and J by 6 bases; unmatched bases: 13. DNA of the CDR3: TGCGCCAGCAGCTTGGGGACAGGGGACACCATGGAGATCAATGAGCAGTTCTTC. Amino acids: CASSLGTGDTMEINEQFF. The whole variable domain, remainder taken from reference TRBV5-1 and TRBJ2-1, is KAGVTQTPRYLIKTRGQQVTLSCSPISGHRSVSWYQQTPGQGLQFLFEYFSETQRNKGNFPGRFSGRQFSNSRSEMNVSTLELGDSALYLCASSLGTGDTMEINEQFFGPGTRLTVL.

The CDR3 sequence is CASSLPYSDRGLRDYTF. For the CDR3, the DNA is TGTGCCAGCAGCCTGCCCTACTCAGACAGGGGTTTAAGGGACTACACCTTC. This chain joins TRBV5-8 and TRBJ1-2, with 8 bases identical to TRBD1. The CDR3 spans 17 residues. CDR1 SGHTS and CDR2 YDEGEE come from the germline V gene. J was trimmed by 10 bases and V by 4 bases; bases with no gene match: 21. The full variable domain, rest sourced from reference TRBV5-8 and TRBJ1-2, is EAGVTQSPTHLIKTRGQQATLRCSPISGHTSVYWYQQALGLGLQFLLWYDEGEERNRGNFPPRFSGRQFPNYSSELNVNALELEDSALYLCASSLPYSDRGLRDYTFGSGTRLTVV.

The chain employs TRBV6-2 or TRBV6-3 and TRBJ1-5; weak D call: TRBD1 (6 bases). This CDR3 has 17 residues. The V and J ends lost 7 bases and 0 bases respectively, with 19 bases between them. Per the germline V gene, CDR1 is MNHEY and CDR2 is SVGEGT. The CDR3 is CASTTLLRGGSNQPQHF. The CDR3 DNA follows: TGTGCCAGCACTACCCTCCTCAGGGGAGGTAGCAATCAGCCCCAGCATTTT.

The chain links TRBV6-2 or TRBV6-3 to TRBJ1-2; D possibly corresponds to TRBD1 (6 bases). The V gene's germline CDR1 is MNHEY and CDR2 SVGEGT. CDR3 length: 14 residues. V was cut by 2 bases and J by 7 bases, with 14 bases left in between. CDR3 coding DNA: TGTGCCAGCAGTTACGCAGGACAGATGGCTGGCTACACCTTC. Amino acid sequence: CASSYAGQMAGYTF.

This clonotype turned up a few times. CDR3 DNA: TGTGCCAGCAGCCAAGGTGGGGTAGACAGGGGAGCTTTCTTT. Protein product: CASSQGGVDRGAFF. The rearrangement joins TRBV14 to TRBJ1-1, with 8 nucleotides matching TRBD1. The CDR3 runs to 14 residues. Germline values: CDR1 SGHDN, CDR2 FVKESK. Trimming took 1 base from V and 10 from J; bases not matched to a gene: 8.

The V gene is TRBV6-5, the J gene TRBJ1-5; 7 nucleotides match TRBD1. CDR1 is MNHEY, CDR2 SVGAGI, per germline. After removal of 2 bases from V and 1 base from J, the junction contained 14 bases not matched to a gene. The CDR3 consists of 19 residues. CDR3 protein: CASSYTALGGGLSNQPQHF. In nucleotides, the CDR3 is TGTGCCAGCAGTTACACCGCCTTAGGAGGGGGCCTAAGCAATCAGCCCCAGCATTTT.

J is TRBJ1-1 and V is TRBV30; D is perhaps TRBD1 (6 bases). CDR3 size: 15 residues. The germline V gene encodes CDR1 GTSNPN and CDR2 SVGIG (reference sequence). V dropped 0 bases and J dropped 3 bases, with 14 bases sitting between them. The CDR3 bases are TGTGCCTGGAGTGTACTGGGCAGGGGAGACACTGAAGCTTTCTTT. Translation gives CAWSVLGRGDTEAFF.

The CDR3 coding sequence is TGTGCCAGCAGTGCCGACTCCACGCAGTATTTT. The encoded protein is CASSADSTQYF. The chain is built from TRBV2 and TRBJ2-3; D not certain. Germline V gene data show CDR1 as SNHLY and CDR2 as FYNNEI. The CDR3 length is 11 residues. The V gene lost 4 bases and the J gene lost 9 bases, with 8 bases spanning the gap.

The rearrangement joins TRBV24-1 to TRBJ2-2, with 8 bases that match TRBD1. With 7 bases clipped from V and 6 bases from J, the junction kept 12 bases outside the gene matches. Germline V lookup: CDR1 KGHDR, CDR2 SFDVKD. There are 16 residues in the CDR3. The CDR3 DNA sequence: TGTGCCACCAGCCTCCCGGACAGGGCGGAACCCGGGGAGCTGTTTTTT. Its translation: CATSLPDRAEPGELFF.

The chain combines TRBV4-1 with TRBJ2-1; D ambiguous. Per the germline V gene, CDR1 is MGHRA and CDR2 is YSYEKL. V lost 4 bases and J 0 bases, leaving 16 bases between the germline ends. CDR3 length: 17 amino acids. CDR3 nucleotide sequence: TGCGCCAGCAGCCCCGGGCCCCAGGTCGGCTCCTACAATGAGCAGTTCTTC. As protein: CASSPGPQVGSYNEQFF.

V usage is TRBV10-3 and J usage is TRBJ2-3; 10 positions match TRBD2. The germline CDR1 and CDR2 sequences are ENHRY and SYGVKD. With V trimmed by 7 bases and J by 6 bases, 10 bases remained unmatched. There are 15 residues in the CDR3. This chain's CDR3 is CAIKRLAGAQDTQYF. The CDR3 DNA reads TGTGCCATCAAGCGGCTAGCGGGAGCCCAGGATACGCAGTATTTT.

This clonotype was seen a few times. The rearrangement links TRBV28 to TRBJ2-3; 12 bases are a match to TRBD2. This CDR3 has 15 residues. Germline V gives CDR1 MDHEN, CDR2 SYDVKM. After removal of 6 bases from V and 2 bases from J, the junction contained 3 bases not matched to a gene. The CDR3 is CASRWTSGATDTQYF. The CDR3 bases are TGTGCCAGCAGGTGGACTAGCGGGGCCACAGATACGCAGTATTTT.

J is TRBJ2-7 and V is TRBV6-2 or TRBV6-3; 12 bases are shared with TRBD2. From germline, CDR1 is MNHEY and CDR2 SVGEGT. The CDR3 runs 16 residues. After removal of 2 bases from V and 0 bases from J, the junction contained 2 bases not matched to a gene. The DNA of the CDR3 is TGTGCCAGCAGTTACGGACTAGCGGGGAACTCCTACGAGCAGTACTTC. It encodes CASSYGLAGNSYEQYF.